The following is a TCR beta chain sequence with its context. Its antigen is as yet unknown. The sample comes from a study of T-cell memory formation after mild COVID-19. General study points: Mainly CM and EM harbored the contracting CD4+ clones; mainly EMRA harbored the CD8+ ones. Memory sampled before infection contained some responding clones, suggesting cross-reactive memory joined. Clones that got smaller from day 15 to 85 had even CD4/CD8, while clones growing later tipped toward CD4+.

TCR alpha and TCR beta cDNA libraries carrying sample barcodes and UMIs were produced by 5'RACE using constant-segment primers. One entry per CDR3 protein, called by TCRdb with MiXCR from the 5' RACE reads. The sample lists about 340,000 distinct CDR3 sequences; 21% were seen once. The receptor was isolated from an adult woman who had mild COVID-19 (a few samples of this study predate the infection). Cell type and time point are not known. Sequencing was performed on PBMCs or a T cell subset sorted from them (not recorded which).

CDR3 protein: CSVGSLAGGQSSYNEQFF. In DNA, the CDR3 is TGCAGCGTTGGATCTCTAGCGGGGGGCCAGAGCTCCTACAATGAGCAGTTCTTC. V usage is TRBV29-1 and J usage is TRBJ2-1, with 11 bases matching TRBD2. The germline CDR1 and CDR2 sequences are SQVTM and ANQGSEA. After removal of 4 bases from V and 0 bases from J, the junction contained 11 bases not matched to a gene. The CDR3 is made up of 18 amino acids.